The 22 T cell receptor beta chains in this list originate from one sample, sequenced in a study of shared clonotypes between healthy human individuals. This table comes from immunoSEQ multiplex PCR, and its TCRdb copy is limited to in-frame clones, with some not included. The repertoire holds roughly 1 million clones, with about four fifths as singletons. Sequenced sample: memory CD4+ T cells from PBMCs. Subset indicated: CD45RA-negative fraction. These receptors originate from a man aged 18 to 29 in good health. Some clones in this sample may be carry-over from other donors' samples.

The chain combines TRBV6-1 with TRBJ1-2; 7 positions agree with TRBD1. The germline V gene encodes CDR1 MNHNS and CDR2 SASEGT. The CDR3 has 13 amino acids. Trimming removed 4 bases from V and 5 bases from J; junction bases left unmatched: 4. The CDR3 region has the DNA TGTGCCAGCAGTGCCGGGGGACAGTATGGCTACACCTTC. Its protein is CASSAGGQYGYTF.

This sequence joins TRBV11-2 and TRBJ2-3; either TRBD1 or TRBD2 may fit D (5 bases each). With 1 base removed from V and 5 bases from J, the gap between germline ends came to 22 bases. This CDR3 contains 18 residues. The germline gives CDR1 SGHAT, CDR2 FQNNGV. The CDR3 loop reads CASSLGIIVDGAEDTQYF. For the CDR3, the DNA is TGTGCCAGCAGCTTAGGGATTATTGTGGACGGGGCCGAAGATACGCAGTATTTT.

The chain is built from TRBV15 and TRBJ2-2; unclear D gene. The CDR3 covers 14 residues. Germline assignment: CDR1 LNHNV and CDR2 YYDKDF (reference sequence). V lost 0 bases to trimming and J lost 6 bases, with 8 bases between them. The CDR3: CATSRDPRSGELFF. CDR3 bases: TGTGCCACCAGCAGAGACCCGAGATCCGGGGAGCTGTTTTTT.

The genes are TRBV7-3 and TRBJ2-1; possible D gene TRBD1, 6 bases. The V end was cut by 5 bases, the J end by 6 bases, with 14 bases between. The CDR3 contains 14 residues. Germline CDR1 and CDR2: SGHTA and FQGTGA. The CDR3 DNA reads as TGTGCCAGCAGCCAGGGGCAAGGTATCAATGAGCAGTTCTTC. Protein sequence: CASSQGQGINEQFF.

J is TRBJ2-3 and V is TRBV28; the match to TRBD2 covers 7 bases. Trimming at V came to 2 bases and at J to 1 base, leaving 3 bases not matched to a gene. There are 15 residues in the CDR3. CDR1 and CDR2 from the germline V gene are MDHEN and SYDVKM. In DNA, the CDR3 is TGTGCCAGCAGTTTAGCGGGAGCCCGCACAGATACGCAGTATTTT. It is translated as CASSLAGARTDTQYF.

This chain joins TRBV6-1 and TRBJ1-5, with D unclear. CDR1 is MNHNS and CDR2 is SASEGT in the germline V gene. Trimming took 5 bases from V and 14 from J, leaving 22 bases between them. The CDR3 extends over 14 amino acids. The CDR3 is CASSSPRGGDREHF. The DNA for the CDR3 is TGTGCCAGCAGTTCCCCACGCGGTGGTGACCGTGAGCATTTT.

This chain connects TRBV6-1 to TRBJ1-1, with D unclear. This CDR3 contains 15 residues. Germline CDR1 and CDR2: MNHNS and SASEGT. V dropped 3 bases and J dropped 4 bases, with 15 bases sitting between them. CDR3 loop: CASSERVFWGTEAFF. The CDR3 bases are TGTGCCAGCAGTGAGCGGGTCTTCTGGGGCACTGAAGCTTTCTTT.

The chain carries TRBV11-2 and TRBJ2-7, with 8 bases matching TRBD1. Trimming removed 1 base from V and 4 bases from J; junction bases left unmatched: 9. CDR1 and CDR2 (germline): SGHAT, FQNNGV. This CDR3 contains 16 residues. Here the CDR3 reads CASSLALQGAKYEQYF. Here the CDR3 DNA reads TGTGCCAGCAGCTTAGCGCTGCAGGGGGCGAAGTACGAGCAGTACTTC.

The genes are TRBV5-4 and TRBJ1-3; TRBD1 is a possible D gene (6 bases). The V end lost 6 bases, the J end lost 8 bases, and 18 bases lay between the germline ends. The CDR3 loop spans 14 amino acids. Germline assignment: CDR1 SGHNT and CDR2 YYREEE (reference sequence). The CDR3 is CASTATGRGDTIYF. In nucleotides, the CDR3 is TGTGCCAGCACCGCAACAGGGAGAGGCGACACCATATATTTT.

V is TRBV27 and J is TRBJ2-3, with D possibly TRBD2 on 6 matching bases. Germline CDR1 MNHEY, CDR2 SMNVEV (reference sequence). V was trimmed by 0 bases and J by 1 base, leaving 8 bases between them. The CDR3 is 15 residues long. Here the CDR3 DNA reads TGTGCCAGCAGTTTATCAGGGACTCGCACAGATACGCAGTATTTT. It is translated as CASSLSGTRTDTQYF.

V gene TRBV5-6 combines with J gene TRBJ1-2; the D is unclear. The CDR3 is 15 residues long. Trimming removed 3 bases at V and 0 bases at J, with 12 bases between. Germline V gene data show CDR1 as SGHDT and CDR2 as YYEEEE. CDR3 amino acids: CASSSLGIANYGYTF. DNA of the CDR3: TGTGCCAGCAGCTCTCTGGGTATCGCTAACTATGGCTACACCTTC.

This clone has a handful of counts. The rearrangement links TRBV7-3 to TRBJ2-2; D is uncertain. The germline V gene has CDR1 SGHTA and CDR2 FQGTGA. The CDR3 totals 14 residues. Trimming cost V 2 bases and J 5 bases, with 9 bases left between them. The CDR3 region has the DNA TGTGCCAGCAGCTTACGAGCGAGAACCGGGGAGCTGTTTTTT. This gives the protein CASSLRARTGELFF.

This rearrangement joins TRBV28 to TRBJ2-3; TRBD1 might be the D (6 bases). The CDR3 covers 14 residues. The V end lost 2 bases, the J end lost 4 bases, and 10 bases lay between the germline ends. The V gene's germline CDR1 is MDHEN and CDR2 SYDVKM. CDR3 region: CASSLQGSADTQYF. The CDR3 nucleotides read TGTGCCAGCAGTTTACAGGGGAGTGCAGATACGCAGTATTTT.

This chain connects TRBV4-1 to TRBJ2-5; the match to TRBD2 covers 10 bases. J gave up 4 bases and V 3 bases, and 5 bases lay outside the gene matches. The CDR3 consists of 15 residues. Germline V gene data show CDR1 as MGHRA and CDR2 as YSYEKL. This CDR3 reads CASSQGTSAAETQYF. The CDR3 nucleotides read TGCGCCAGCAGCCAGGGGACTAGCGCAGCAGAGACCCAGTACTTC.

As regards this clone: Other DNA sequences of this sample code for an identical CDR3. The V call is TRBV2, the J call TRBJ2-7; 7 nucleotides agree with TRBD1. From germline, CDR1 is SNHLY and CDR2 FYNNEI. This CDR3 spans 11 amino acids. With V trimmed by 8 bases and J by 3 bases, 1 base remained unmatched. This CDR3 reads CASRQGYEQYF. CDR3 coding DNA: TGTGCCAGCCGACAGGGCTACGAGCAGTACTTC.

This clone showed up just once. V gene TRBV6-1 combines with J gene TRBJ1-5; D not certain. With 2 bases removed from V and 2 bases from J, the gap between germline ends came to 13 bases. This CDR3 is 16 amino acids long. Per the germline V gene, CDR1 is MNHNS and CDR2 is SASEGT. The CDR3 protein is CASSELYTEGNQPQHF. The CDR3 DNA sequence: TGTGCCAGCAGTGAACTATACACTGAGGGCAATCAGCCCCAGCATTTT.

This clone has more than one count but fewer than ten. Other DNA sequences of this sample code for an identical CDR3. The V call is TRBV4-1, the J call TRBJ1-1; tentative D call: TRBD1 (5 bases). Germline V CDR1 and CDR2: MGHRA, YSYEKL. V lost 3 bases to trimming and J lost 1 base, with 9 bases between them. This CDR3 has 14 amino acids. The CDR3 spells CASSQGHTNTEAFF. CDR3 coding DNA: TGCGCCAGCAGCCAGGGGCACACGAACACTGAAGCTTTCTTT.

The V and J genes are TRBV2 and TRBJ1-1; no clear D. CDR1 and CDR2 from the germline V gene are SNHLY and FYNNEI. This CDR3 contains 13 residues. The V and J ends lost 10 bases and 5 bases respectively, with 17 bases between them. The CDR3 region is CATPPGRGTEAFF. The CDR3 DNA is TGTGCCACTCCCCCCGGGCGCGGGACTGAAGCTTTCTTT.

This chain connects TRBV18 to TRBJ1-3; TRBD1 aligns across 10 bases. Per the germline V gene, CDR1 is KGHSH and CDR2 is LQKENI. The V and J ends lost 4 bases and 4 bases, in that order; junction bases with no gene match: 4. The CDR3 is made up of 15 amino acids. CDR3 sequence: CASSLGTGAGNTIYF. In nucleotides, the CDR3 is TGTGCCAGCTCACTCGGGACAGGGGCAGGAAACACCATATATTTT.

The V gene is TRBV5-1, the J gene TRBJ2-6; 8 bases line up with TRBD2. V lost 0 bases, J lost 0 bases, and 8 bases stayed unmatched. Per germline, CDR1 SGHRS and CDR2 YFSETQ. This CDR3 has 19 residues. CDR3 nucleotide sequence: TGCGCCAGCAGCTTGGCCGGGGGGGCTTACCCCTCTGGGGCCAACGTCCTGACTTTC. This codes for CASSLAGGAYPSGANVLTF.

J is TRBJ2-7 and V is TRBV4-2; D is uncertain. The germline V gene has CDR1 LGHNA and CDR2 YNFKEQ. V dropped 3 bases and J dropped 7 bases, with 19 bases sitting between them. The CDR3 length is 15 residues. The CDR3 sequence is CASSQSIGLRVEQYF. Written as DNA, the CDR3 is TGTGCCAGCAGCCAGAGTATCGGTTTACGGGTGGAGCAGTACTTC.

This chain uses TRBV6-5 with TRBJ1-2, with D perhaps matching TRBD1 (6 bases). This CDR3 spans 14 amino acids. V shed 5 bases and J shed 2 bases, with 12 bases lying between them. The germline V gene has CDR1 MNHEY and CDR2 SVGAGI. The CDR3: CASSEGQGNYGYTF. The DNA for the CDR3 is TGTGCCAGCAGTGAGGGTCAGGGGAACTATGGCTACACCTTC.